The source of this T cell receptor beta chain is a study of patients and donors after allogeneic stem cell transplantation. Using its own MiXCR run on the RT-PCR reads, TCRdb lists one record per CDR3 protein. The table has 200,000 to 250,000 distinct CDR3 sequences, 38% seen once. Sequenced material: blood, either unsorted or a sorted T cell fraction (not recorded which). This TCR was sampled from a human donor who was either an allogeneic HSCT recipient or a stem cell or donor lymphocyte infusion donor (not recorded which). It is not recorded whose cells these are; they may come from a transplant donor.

The DNA for the CDR3 is TGCGCCAGCAGCTTGGTACAGCAAATGGGGAACACTGAAGCTTTCTTT. Protein product: CASSLVQQMGNTEAFF. V is TRBV5-1 and J is TRBJ1-1, with no clear D. This CDR3 has 16 amino acids. Trimming pared 0 bases from V and 1 base from J, leaving 13 bases between. Per germline, CDR1 SGHRS and CDR2 YFSETQ.